The 23 T cell receptor beta chains listed next were all sequenced from one sample in a study of cytomegalovirus exposure and HLA in healthy donors. Only in-frame clones appear in the TCRdb table, and some are missing; sequencing was by immunoSEQ multiplex PCR. The top ten clones hold under 25% of a sample with 150,000 to 180,000 clones, 75% to 90% of them seen once. The sample was PBMCs. These receptors were taken from a man younger than 30 in good health and CMV-seropositive.

The genes are TRBV7-9 and TRBJ2-3; the match to TRBD2 covers 13 bases. The trim removed 5 bases at V and 3 bases at J, leaving 5 bases unmatched. This CDR3 region has 16 residues. CDR1 and CDR2 from the germline V gene are SEHNR and FQNEAQ (reference sequence). CDR3 sequence (DNA): TGTGCCAGCAGCCCGTGGACTAGCGGGGGAACAGATACGCAGTATTTT. This encodes CASSPWTSGGTDTQYF.

CDR3 protein: CASSYTGGGEQYF. CDR3 bases: TGTGCCAGCAGTTACACCGGGGGGGGCGAGCAGTACTTC. V gene TRBV6-5 combines with J gene TRBJ2-7; 8 bases line up with TRBD2. The ends lost 2 bases at V and 6 bases at J; junction bases unmatched: 3. This CDR3 is built from 13 residues. Germline lookup yields CDR1 MNHEY and CDR2 SVGAGI.

The chain's CDR3 is CASSPGLAGGGNEQFF. CDR3 DNA sequence: TGTGCCAGCTCACCCGGACTAGCGGGGGGTGGAAATGAGCAGTTCTTC. V and J are TRBV18 and TRBJ2-1; 14 bases line up with TRBD2. CDR1 and CDR2 (germline): KGHSH, LQKENI. The CDR3 runs 16 residues. Losses at the gene ends were 3 bases for V and 7 bases for J; bases not matched to a gene: 5. Looking up the rest from reference TRBV18 and TRBJ2-1 gives the full variable domain: NAGVMQNPRHLVRRRGQEARLRCSPMKGHSHVYWYRQLPEEGLKFMVYLQKENIIDESGMPKERFSAEFPKEGPSILRIQQVVRGDSAAYFCASSPGLAGGGNEQFFGPGTRLTVL.

This chain connects TRBV11-3 to TRBJ2-7; the D gene is possibly TRBD2 (6 bases). The CDR3 loop spans 12 amino acids. Looked up from germline, CDR1 is SGHNT and CDR2 is YENEEA. Trimming stripped 2 bases from V and 6 bases from J, with 8 bases between. This CDR3 reads CASSLYGGEQYF. CDR3 sequence (DNA): TGTGCCAGCAGCTTATACGGGGGCGAGCAGTACTTC.

This clone was seen only a few times. This chain connects TRBV6-5 to TRBJ2-2; D is ambiguous. Deletions cut 3 bases from V and 7 bases from J, with 9 bases between. This CDR3 has 13 amino acids. Germline V gene lookup returns CDR1 MNHEY and CDR2 SVGAGI. CDR3 sequence reads: CASSYWANGELFF. CDR3 in DNA: TGTGCCAGCAGTTATTGGGCGAACGGGGAGCTGTTTTTT.

This clone is a singleton in its sample. A read error may produce the germline difference seen at one junction end. V and J are TRBV7-9 and TRBJ1-2; D possibly corresponds to TRBD1 (6 bases). Germline V CDR1 and CDR2: SEHNR, FQNEAQ (reference sequence). The CDR3 spans 16 residues. The CDR3 is CASSLAVGGRNYGYTF. The CDR3 DNA sequence: TGTGCCAGCAGCCTAGCGGTCGGGGGGCGGAACTATGGCTACACCTTC.

V is TRBV30 and J is TRBJ2-7; tentatively, D is TRBD2 (6 bases). The V end lost 2 bases, the J end lost 4 bases, and 12 bases lay between the germline ends. Germline loops: CDR1 GTSNPN, CDR2 SVGIG (reference sequence). The CDR3 sequence is 13 residues long. Written as DNA, the CDR3 is TGTGCCTGGAGTCCTGGGGGGTTGTACGAGCAGTACTTC. It codes for CAWSPGGLYEQYF.

The sample holds one count of this clone. This chain uses TRBV29-1 with TRBJ2-7; D might be TRBD1 (5 bases). The CDR3 has 12 amino acids. Trimming removed 5 bases at V and 1 base at J, with 9 bases between. The germline V gene encodes CDR1 SQVTM and CDR2 ANQGSEA. CDR3 DNA sequence: TGCAGCGTTCAGGGTTTGTCCTACGAGCAGTACTTC. Its protein is CSVQGLSYEQYF.

The rearrangement uses TRBV4-3 and TRBJ2-2; 7 nucleotides align to TRBD2. V lost 4 bases, J lost 1 base, and 9 bases stayed unmatched. Germline V CDR1 and CDR2: LGHNA, YSLEER. The CDR3 has 17 residues. CDR3 sequence reads: CASSPTVGGVNTGELFF. The CDR3 nucleotides are TGCGCCAGCAGCCCGACAGTGGGGGGGGTGAACACCGGGGAGCTGTTTTTT.

This clone appeared a single time. The chain recombines TRBV9 with TRBJ1-1, with D possibly being TRBD1 (5 bases). Germline values: CDR1 SGDLS, CDR2 YYNGEE. Trimming took 4 bases from V and 3 from J, leaving 13 bases between them. The CDR3 has 14 amino acids. In DNA form, the CDR3 reads TGTGCCAGCAGCCCCGGACAATTGGACACTGAAGCTTTCTTT. It translates to CASSPGQLDTEAFF.

The chain joins TRBV2 to TRBJ1-5; a weak D match, TRBD1 (5 bases). Per the germline V gene, CDR1 is SNHLY and CDR2 is FYNNEI. The CDR3 spans 13 residues. The ends were cut back, 4 bases at V and 4 bases at J, with 8 bases in the middle. The CDR3 nucleotides read TGTGCCAGCAGTGCCTCAGGGAATCAGCCCCAGCATTTT. Residues: CASSASGNQPQHF. Combining the CDR3 with reference TRBV2 and TRBJ1-5 gives the whole variable domain EPEVTQTPSHQVTQMGQEVILRCVPISNHLYFYWYRQILGQKVEFLVSFYNNEISEKSEIFDDQFSVERPDGSNFTLKIRSTKLEDSAMYFCASSASGNQPQHFGDGTRLSIL.

This sequence joins TRBV13 and TRBJ2-1, with D unresolved. The V gene's germline CDR1 is PRHDT and CDR2 FYEKMQ (reference sequence). The CDR3 sequence is 21 residues long. Trimming pared 0 bases from V and 0 bases from J, leaving 24 bases between. The CDR3 is CASSLGWKAKSPKSSYNEQFF. In DNA form, the CDR3 reads TGTGCCAGCAGCTTAGGCTGGAAAGCGAAGAGCCCCAAGAGCTCCTACAATGAGCAGTTCTTC.

CDR3 coding DNA: TGTGCCTCCCTCGGTGGAAACACCATATATTTT. Its translation: CASLGGNTIYF. The chain links TRBV30 to TRBJ1-3, with D unclear. The CDR3 loop spans 11 amino acids. Trimming shortened V by 7 bases and J by 3 bases, and 7 bases separated the two germline ends. The germline CDR1 and CDR2 sequences are GTSNPN and SVGIG (reference sequence).

V gene TRBV5-4 combines with J gene TRBJ2-1; TRBD1 matches at 12 bases. Looked up from germline, CDR1 is SGHNT and CDR2 is YYREEE (reference sequence). After removal of 5 bases from V and 10 bases from J, the junction contained 10 bases not matched to a gene. The CDR3 loop spans 15 amino acids. The CDR3 spells CASRAPGQGAGEQFF. DNA for the CDR3: TGTGCCAGCAGAGCTCCGGGACAGGGGGCCGGCGAGCAGTTCTTC.

The chain links TRBV11-2 to TRBJ2-7, with D uncertain. V was pared by 1 base and J by 4 bases, with 5 bases between. From germline, CDR1 is SGHAT and CDR2 FQNNGV. This CDR3 has 12 amino acids. CDR3 DNA: TGTGCCAGCAGCTTAGCCCAGTACGAGCAGTACTTC. It specifies CASSLAQYEQYF.

The chain is built from TRBV9 and TRBJ2-5; TRBD2 matches 10 bases. The CDR3 covers 14 residues. V lost 0 bases and J lost 9; bases outside the gene matches: 5. Germline V gives CDR1 SGDLS, CDR2 YYNGEE. The CDR3 nucleotides read TGTGCCAGCAGCGTAGGCGGGACTAGCGAAGCCCAGTACTTC. It is translated as CASSVGGTSEAQYF.

This clone was found a few times. This rearrangement joins TRBV9 to TRBJ2-7, with 11 bases that match TRBD2. Losses at the gene ends were 0 bases for V and 4 bases for J; bases not matched to a gene: 6. Germline V gene lookup returns CDR1 SGDLS and CDR2 YYNGEE. The CDR3 runs to 16 residues. The CDR3 spells CASSVGGASGRYEQYF. The DNA for the CDR3 is TGTGCCAGCAGCGTAGGAGGGGCTAGCGGGAGGTACGAGCAGTACTTC.

This chain uses TRBV5-8 with TRBJ2-1, with TRBD1 matching over 7 bases. The length of the CDR3 is 15 residues. Germline loops: CDR1 SGHTS, CDR2 YDEGEE. The V segment lost 4 bases and the J segment 4 bases; nucleotides outside the gene matches: 8. CDR3 protein: CASSRAGTEYNEQFF. The CDR3 nucleotides are TGTGCCAGCAGCAGGGCCGGGACAGAATACAATGAGCAGTTCTTC. Based on the CDR3 plus reference TRBV5-8 and TRBJ2-1, the full variable domain is EAGVTQSPTHLIKTRGQQATLRCSPISGHTSVYWYQQALGLGLQFLLWYDEGEERNRGNFPPRFSGRQFPNYSSELNVNALELEDSALYLCASSRAGTEYNEQFFGPGTRLTVL.

The V gene is TRBV9, the J gene TRBJ2-7, with no clear D. Per germline, CDR1 SGDLS and CDR2 YYNGEE. Trimming left V 0 bases short and J 0 bases short, with 7 bases between. CDR3 size: 14 residues. DNA for the CDR3: TGTGCCAGCAGCGTAGAGGAGAACTCCTACGAGCAGTACTTC. The encoded protein is CASSVEENSYEQYF.

This chain joins TRBV6-6 and TRBJ1-5; TRBD1 aligns across 11 bases. The CDR3 is 15 amino acids. V gave up 4 bases and J gave up 4 bases; unmatched junction bases: 3. CDR1 and CDR2 (germline): MNHNY, SVGAGI (reference sequence). CDR3 protein: CASSSGQGANQPQHF. The CDR3 nucleotides read TGTGCCAGCAGTTCAGGACAGGGGGCGAATCAGCCCCAGCATTTT.

Only one count was recorded for this clone. The chain links TRBV6-4 to TRBJ2-1, with 10 bases fitting TRBD2. The CDR3 is made up of 16 amino acids. The V and J ends lost 0 bases and 8 bases, in that order; junction bases with no gene match: 7. Germline V lookup: CDR1 MRHNA, CDR2 SNTAGT. CDR3 nucleotide sequence: TGTGCCAGCAGTGACTCGGCTAGCGGGAGCCTGGATGAGCAGTTCTTC. Translating gives CASSDSASGSLDEQFF.

This chain joins TRBV18 and TRBJ1-1, with D perhaps TRBD1 (5 bases). Germline CDR1 is KGHSH and CDR2 is LQKENI. Between the trimmed V and J ends, which lost 1 base and 1 base, there was a span of 7 bases. The CDR3 contains 14 residues. CDR3 coding DNA: TGTGCCAGCTCACCACAGGGGTCGAACACTGAAGCTTTCTTT. Translation gives CASSPQGSNTEAFF.

The chain recombines TRBV9 with TRBJ2-3, with TRBD2 identical over 7 bases. Germline CDR1 reads SGDLS; CDR2 reads YYNGEE. The CDR3 extends over 15 amino acids. The trim removed 4 bases at V and 0 bases at J, leaving 5 bases unmatched. The CDR3 DNA sequence: TGTGCCAGCAGCCTGAGCGGGAAAAGCACAGATACGCAGTATTTT. It translates to CASSLSGKSTDTQYF.